This T cell receptor beta chain came from a study of response to subunit inactivated influenza vaccine. A word on this clonotype: Its antigen is as yet unknown.

TCRdb reprocessed the RT-PCR reads with MiXCR, giving one entry per CDR3 protein. The profile shows a few hundred thousand distinct CDR3 sequences, over 20% of them singletons. The study, taken as a whole, reports: Authors suggested each seasonal flu vaccination may recruit only limited numbers of new T cells.

This CDR3 spans 13 amino acids. With 9 bases clipped from V and 7 bases from J, the junction kept 8 bases outside the gene matches. The chain employs TRBV12-3 or TRBV12-4 and TRBJ1-4; 7 positions agree with TRBD1. Material: PBMCs from blood, obtained 21 months after vaccination. This receptor was obtained from a man aged 50-75 years who received an inactivated influenza vaccine. CDR3 DNA: TGTGCCAGTACGACAGGGCAGGGTGAAAAACTGTTTTTT. This gives the protein CASTTGQGEKLFF.